This TCR beta chain was sequenced in a study of T cells in localized non-small cell lung cancer. Study-wide points: Exceeding tumor, uninvolved adjacent lung had the highest T cell clonality.

V lost 2 bases and J 5 bases, leaving 9 bases between the germline ends. From germline, CDR1 is MGHRA and CDR2 YSYEKL. The CDR3 sequence is 13 residues long. Of note for this clone: What it recognizes is unknown.

Here immunoSEQ multiplex PCR was the method, and the copy in TCRdb shows in-frame clones only, minus some. The sample consists of tens of thousands of clones, about 86% of them appearing once. The sample in question was peripheral blood, obtained before any cancer treatment. The V gene is TRBV4-1, the J gene TRBJ1-1; unclear D gene. The TCR comes from a male donor aged 60 or over with stage III squamous cell lung carcinoma. This CDR3 reads CASSQLRETEAFF. The CDR3 bases are TGCGCCAGCAGCCAACTTCGGGAAACTGAAGCTTTCTTT.